This passage covers 20 T cell receptor beta chains from one sample sequenced in a study of shared T cell receptors in the human thymus. The assay was immunoSEQ multiplex PCR, and TCRdb's table has in-frame clones only and misses some. The sample consists of hundreds of thousands of clones, around 87% of them appearing once. The same specimen was also included in a second study, on human thymus T cells.

Input material: thymocytes. The receptors shown here come from a boy less than two years old with a congenital heart defect.

The chain has TRBV30 and TRBJ1-1; D is perhaps TRBD1 (5 bases). The CDR3 length is 15 residues. Germline V gene sequence: CDR1 GTSNPN, CDR2 SVGIG (reference sequence). Between the trimmed V and J ends, which lost 2 bases and 1 base, there was a span of 14 bases. CDR3 sequence (DNA): TGTGCCTGGAGTAGGACAACTTGGAGGAACACTGAAGCTTTCTTT. As protein: CAWSRTTWRNTEAFF.

The V gene is TRBV5-6, the J gene TRBJ2-5; the match to TRBD2 covers 14 bases. The junction had 3 bases not matched to a gene; V was cut back by 4 bases and J by 1 base. Germline-derived CDR1 and CDR2 are SGHDT and YYEEEE. CDR3 size: 16 residues. CDR3 in DNA: TGTGCCAGCAGCCTCGGACTAGCGGGGGGCCAAGAGACCCAGTACTTC. Translation: CASSLGLAGGQETQYF. The entire variable domain, with the rest obtained from reference TRBV5-6 and TRBJ2-5, is as follows: DAGVTQSPTHLIKTRGQQVTLRCSPKSGHDTVSWYQQALGQGPQFIFQYYEEEERQRGNFPDRFSGHQFPNYSSELNVNALLLGDSALYLCASSLGLAGGQETQYFGPGTRLLVL.

The chain joins TRBV12-5 to TRBJ1-5, with D possibly TRBD1 on 5 matching bases. The V gene's germline CDR1 is LGHNT and CDR2 FRNRAP. The CDR3 length is 16 residues. Trimming took off 0 bases at V and 5 bases at J, with 14 bases between the two ends. CDR3 in DNA: TGTGCTAGTGGTTTGGTAGGTCGGCAGGGCGATCAGCCCCAGCATTTT. This translates into CASGLVGRQGDQPQHF.

V gene TRBV6-5 combines with J gene TRBJ1-5; D ambiguous. The V end was cut by 5 bases, the J end by 5 bases, with 13 bases between. Per the germline V gene, CDR1 is MNHEY and CDR2 is SVGAGI. The CDR3 consists of 14 residues. CDR3 protein: CASSATFPDQPQHF. The CDR3 bases are TGTGCCAGCAGTGCAACATTCCCTGATCAGCCCCAGCATTTT.

The rearrangement joins TRBV4-3 to TRBJ2-3; TRBD2 matches 8 bases. Germline-derived CDR1 and CDR2 are LGHNA and YSLEER. The V segment lost 0 bases and the J segment 5 bases; nucleotides outside the gene matches: 13. This CDR3 is 18 amino acids long. CDR3 residues: CASSQDRGGLAILDTQYF. CDR3 nucleotide sequence: TGCGCCAGCAGCCAAGATCGGGGCGGACTAGCTATATTAGATACGCAGTATTTT.

The chain carries TRBV5-1 and TRBJ2-7; TRBD2 aligns across 14 bases. The CDR3 length is 18 residues. Germline lookup yields CDR1 SGHRS and CDR2 YFSETQ. V was clipped by 6 bases and J by 2 bases; unmatched bases: 13. DNA of the CDR3: TGCGCCAGCACCCCGGGGACTAGCGGGAGAGGTAGAACCTACGAGCAGTACTTC. As protein: CASTPGTSGRGRTYEQYF.

The rearrangement uses TRBV29-1 and TRBJ2-5; 10 bases fit TRBD1. The CDR3 sequence is 14 residues long. J gave up 1 base and V 6 bases, and 5 bases lay outside the gene matches. The germline V gene has CDR1 SQVTM and CDR2 ANQGSEA. CDR3 sequence reads: CSVPTGGLQETQYF. For the CDR3, the DNA is TGCAGCGTCCCGACAGGGGGCCTCCAAGAGACCCAGTACTTC.

This chain joins TRBV7-9 and TRBJ1-1; 10 bases line up with TRBD1. The CDR3 contains 14 residues. Trimming took 6 bases from V and 5 from J; bases not matched to a gene: 6. Per germline, CDR1 SEHNR and CDR2 FQNEAQ (reference sequence). In DNA form, the CDR3 reads TGTGCCAGCAGTTCGACAGGGGGCGGGACTGAAGCTTTCTTT. Its translation: CASSSTGGGTEAFF.

This clone has more than one count but fewer than ten. J is TRBJ1-2 and V is TRBV5-6; D is possibly TRBD1 (6 bases). Germline CDR1 is SGHDT and CDR2 is YYEEEE. The V gene lost 5 bases and the J gene lost 6 bases, with 14 bases spanning the gap. There are 13 residues in the CDR3. The CDR3 sequence: CASRSIQGHGYTF. CDR3 nucleotide sequence: TGTGCCAGCAGATCGATACAGGGCCATGGCTACACCTTC.

The chain couples TRBV7-8 to TRBJ2-1; 14 bases are shared with TRBD2. CDR1 and CDR2 from the germline V gene are SGHVS and FQNEAQ. The CDR3 contains 18 residues. With V trimmed by 5 bases and J by 1 base, 7 bases remained unmatched. CDR3 bases: TGTGCCAGCAGCCAAGAAGGGACTAGCGGGAGATCCTACAATGAGCAGTTCTTC. Amino acid sequence: CASSQEGTSGRSYNEQFF.

The chain has TRBV5-1 and TRBJ2-7; D possibly corresponds to TRBD1 (6 bases). The germline V gene has CDR1 SGHRS and CDR2 YFSETQ. The CDR3 runs 14 residues. Trimming cost V 5 bases and J 2 bases, with 14 bases left between them. CDR3 protein: CASRRTESPYEQYF. CDR3 in DNA: TGCGCCAGCAGACGGACAGAGTCACCCTACGAGCAGTACTTC. The full variable domain, rest sourced from reference TRBV5-1 and TRBJ2-7, is KAGVTQTPRYLIKTRGQQVTLSCSPISGHRSVSWYQQTPGQGLQFLFEYFSETQRNKGNFPGRFSGRQFSNSRSEMNVSTLELGDSALYLCASRRTESPYEQYFGPGTRLTVT.

The chain combines TRBV5-1 with TRBJ2-5; 8 nucleotides line up with TRBD1. Near its end, the DNA agrees better with TRBJ2-7, so the J call may be wrong. This CDR3 is 14 amino acids long. The germline V gene has CDR1 SGHRS and CDR2 YFSETQ. CDR3 amino acids: CASSGQGDTYEQYF. The CDR3 region has the DNA TGCGCCAGCAGCGGACAGGGTGACACATACGAGCAGTACTTC.

The chain has TRBV27 and TRBJ1-5; D unclear. The length of the CDR3 is 14 residues. CDR1 MNHEY and CDR2 SMNVEV come from the germline V gene (reference sequence). With 2 bases removed from V and 6 bases from J, the gap between germline ends came to 11 bases. CDR3 nucleotide sequence: TGTGCCAGCAGTTTAGTCGGGGATGGTCAGCCCCAGCATTTT. Translated, it gives CASSLVGDGQPQHF.

The CDR3 DNA reads TGTGCCAGCACCCGGGGAGCGGAGGGGTCCTACGAGCAGTACTTC. Amino acid sequence: CASTRGAEGSYEQYF. V usage is TRBV11-2 and J usage is TRBJ2-7; weak D call: TRBD2 (6 bases). The germline gives CDR1 SGHAT, CDR2 FQNNGV. V lost 7 bases and J 1 base, leaving 17 bases between the germline ends. The CDR3 is 15 residues long.

The V and J genes are TRBV2 and TRBJ1-1, with 7 bases that match TRBD1. The V segment lost 6 bases and the J segment 5 bases; nucleotides outside the gene matches: 6. The germline V gene has CDR1 SNHLY and CDR2 FYNNEI. CDR3 length: 13 amino acids. The CDR3 region has the DNA TGTGCCAGCAGGACGACAGGGTCGACTGAAGCTTTCTTT. Translated, it gives CASRTTGSTEAFF.

The V and J genes are TRBV21-1 and TRBJ2-7; TRBD2 reflects the table's D call only, with no check against the DNA. TRBV21-1 is termed a pseudogene. CDR3 length equals 14 residues. Here the CDR3 DNA reads TGTGCCAGCAGCAACCGGGAACCTAACTACGAGCAGTACTTC. Its protein is CASSNREPNYEQYF.

J is TRBJ2-5 and V is TRBV11-2; TRBD2 aligns across 8 bases. Per the germline V gene, CDR1 is SGHAT and CDR2 is FQNNGV. The V segment lost 7 bases and the J segment 0 bases; nucleotides outside the gene matches: 10. The CDR3 length is 16 residues. CDR3 loop: CASTLRGGAYQETQYF. CDR3 coding DNA: TGTGCCAGCACCCTCCGGGGGGGGGCGTACCAAGAGACCCAGTACTTC.

The chain is built from TRBV6-5 and TRBJ2-2; 7 bases are shared with TRBD2. The germline gives CDR1 MNHEY, CDR2 SVGAGI. V gave up 6 bases and J gave up 3 bases; unmatched junction bases: 7. CDR3 size: 15 residues. CDR3 DNA sequence: TGTGCCAGCAGGCGCAGCGGGGAACACACCGGGGAGCTGTTTTTT. This translates into CASRRSGEHTGELFF.

The chain is built from TRBV29-1 and TRBJ1-1; D call uncertain. Trimming shortened V by 3 bases and J by 0 bases, and 14 bases separated the two germline ends. The CDR3 is made up of 15 amino acids. CDR1 and CDR2 from the germline V gene are SQVTM and ANQGSEA. The CDR3 DNA is TGCAGCGTTGAGCCGGAGGCGAACATGAACACTGAAGCTTTCTTT. This gives the protein CSVEPEANMNTEAFF.

The CDR3 DNA sequence: TGTGCCAGCAGTTCCCAGGGTCCGTTCTATTACGAGCAGTACTTC. Translation: CASSSQGPFYYEQYF. The gene calls are TRBV28 and TRBJ2-7; TRBD1 is a possible D gene (5 bases). The V gene's germline CDR1 is MDHEN and CDR2 SYDVKM. The V end was cut by 4 bases, the J end by 4 bases, with 17 bases between. This CDR3 region has 15 residues.